Listed here are 13 T cell receptor beta chains from one sample, sequenced in a study of blood T cell repertoires in COVID-19 (dated by TCRdb to about 2020). Library creation used the immunoSEQ multiplex PCR assay. In its TCRdb copy, this immuneACCESS table keeps in-frame sequences only and misses some clones. Where compared with another copy, unresolved V genes explain less than half of these, and the others have no known cause. This sample lists 180,000 or so clones; 80% to 90% were detected once. The biggest ten clones account for around 8.3% of the sample. Sequenced input: peripheral blood. These receptors were obtained from a man in his 60s with acute or convalescent COVID-19.

This clone was seen only a few times. J is TRBJ2-1 and V is TRBV20-1; the D gene is possibly TRBD2 (5 bases). CDR3 size: 10 residues. The germline gives CDR1 DFQATT, CDR2 SNEGSKA (reference sequence). CDR3 amino acids: CSGLDNEQFF. The CDR3 DNA follows: TGCAGCGGACTGGACAATGAGCAGTTCTTC.

On this clone: At the DNA level, this CDR3 is encoded by other sequences in the same sample as well. V and J are TRBV19 and TRBJ2-7; 11 nucleotides align to TRBD2. The CDR3 has 14 amino acids. The trim removed 2 bases at V and 3 bases at J, leaving 0 bases unmatched. CDR1 and CDR2 from the germline V gene are LNHDA and SQIVND (reference sequence). The DNA for the CDR3 is TGTGCCAGTAGTATAACTAGCGGGAGCTACGAGCAGTACTTC. It translates to CASSITSGSYEQYF.

This chain links TRBV6-4 with TRBJ2-1; 9 bases are shared with TRBD2. The germline V gene encodes CDR1 MRHNA and CDR2 SNTAGT. This CDR3 comprises 16 residues. V was pared by 4 bases and J by 3 bases, with 7 bases of the junction left unmatched. The CDR3 sequence is CASSAAGTSHYNEQFF. The CDR3 DNA follows: TGTGCCAGCAGTGCCGCCGGGACTAGCCACTACAATGAGCAGTTCTTC.

V usage is TRBV20-1 and J usage is TRBJ1-3; D is ambiguous. CDR1 is DFQATT, CDR2 SNEGSKA, per germline (reference sequence). CDR3 size: 11 residues. The V end lost 6 bases, the J end lost 0 bases, and 3 bases lay between the germline ends. The CDR3 reads CSAVSGNTIYF. CDR3 bases: TGCAGTGCCGTCTCTGGAAACACCATATATTTT.

V and J are TRBV29-1 and TRBJ1-5; 7 nucleotides match TRBD1. This CDR3 has 13 residues. Germline CDR1 and CDR2: SQVTM and ANQGSEA. The CDR3 region has the DNA TGCGCAGGGGGGCCGTCGGGCAATCAGCCCCAGCATTTT. Protein sequence: CAGGPSGNQPQHF.

The V call is TRBV28, the J call TRBJ1-1; 9 bases agree with TRBD1. Germline V CDR1 and CDR2: MDHEN, SYDVKM. With V trimmed by 5 bases and J by 2 bases, 12 bases remained unmatched. The CDR3 contains 17 residues. CDR3 bases: TGTGCCAGCAGTCCTGTCCCCGGGACAGGGCTAAACACTGAAGCTTTCTTT. This codes for CASSPVPGTGLNTEAFF.

The chain combines TRBV5-1 with TRBJ2-1, with 9 positions matching TRBD1. Germline CDR1 is SGHRS and CDR2 is YFSETQ. The CDR3 loop spans 15 amino acids. J lost 8 bases, V lost 5 bases, and 11 bases had no gene match. CDR3 sequence reads: CASSPTGGASYEQFF. CDR3 nucleotides: TGCGCCAGCAGTCCTACAGGGGGCGCATCATATGAGCAGTTCTTC.

This rearrangement joins TRBV3-1 (or the pseudogene TRBV3-2) to TRBJ2-7; no definite D call. The length of the CDR3 is 14 residues. Germline V gene lookup returns CDR1 LGHDT and CDR2 YNNKEL (reference sequence). V was pared by 4 bases and J by 5 bases, with 15 bases between. The CDR3 region is CASSPLASRDEQYF. In nucleotides, the CDR3 is TGTGCCAGCAGCCCCTTGGCCTCTCGGGACGAGCAGTACTTC.

This chain connects TRBV2 to TRBJ2-1; 10 bases agree with TRBD1. With 4 bases clipped from V and 7 bases from J, the junction kept 4 bases outside the gene matches. The CDR3 is 14 amino acids. Per the germline V gene, CDR1 is SNHLY and CDR2 is FYNNEI. CDR3 amino acids: CASSGQGALNEQFF. The CDR3 DNA reads TGTGCCAGCAGTGGACAGGGGGCTCTTAATGAGCAGTTCTTC.

The rearrangement links TRBV6-6 to TRBJ1-2; 9 nucleotides line up with TRBD1. Germline V gene sequence: CDR1 MNHNY, CDR2 SVGAGI (reference sequence). This CDR3 is built from 16 residues. Unmatched junction bases numbered 10, after V lost 4 bases and J lost 4 bases. The CDR3 loop reads CASSSSTGGAGYGYTF. CDR3 in DNA: TGTGCCAGCAGTTCTTCCACAGGGGGCGCAGGCTATGGCTACACCTTC.

This clone came up a few times. The DNA for the CDR3 is TGTGCCAGCACCCCCGGGGTAGCGGGAGTATCCGGGGAGCTGTTTTTT. Amino acid sequence: CASTPGVAGVSGELFF. V usage is TRBV7-2 and J usage is TRBJ2-2; 9 nucleotides agree with TRBD2. The CDR3 consists of 16 residues. Germline V lookup: CDR1 SGHTA, CDR2 FQGNSA. J was trimmed by 6 bases and V by 7 bases; bases with no gene match: 12.

The chain uses TRBV3-1 (or the pseudogene TRBV3-2) and TRBJ1-5; D remains ambiguous. Germline V lookup: CDR1 LGHDT, CDR2 YNNKEL (reference sequence). The V and J ends lost 4 bases and 3 bases respectively, with 4 bases between them. This CDR3 spans 12 amino acids. CDR3 amino acids: CASSLLNQPQHF. CDR3 coding DNA: TGTGCCAGCAGCCTACTCAATCAGCCCCAGCATTTT.

Comment on this clone: The sample has other DNA sequences that encode this CDR3 too. The rearrangement joins TRBV28 to TRBJ2-1; 14 bases line up with TRBD2. The J segment lost 2 bases and the V segment lost 6 bases, leaving 3 bases of the junction unmatched. The CDR3 has 16 residues. CDR1 and CDR2 from the germline V gene are MDHEN and SYDVKM. The CDR3 is CASRRLAGGTYNEQFF. The CDR3 DNA reads TGTGCCAGCAGGAGACTAGCGGGAGGGACCTACAATGAGCAGTTCTTC.